This entry lists 25 T cell receptor beta chains sequenced from one sample in a study of blood T cell repertoires in COVID-19. The repertoire was sequenced with immunoSEQ multiplex PCR; TCRdb's copy has only in-frame clones and lacks some. The repertoire holds some 240,000 clones, with around 90% as singletons. The sample taken for sequencing was PBMCs or T cells enriched from blood (not recorded which). These receptors all stem from a middle-aged woman who had been exposed to COVID-19.

The chain couples TRBV15 to TRBJ2-1; TRBD2 might be the D (6 bases). Germline V CDR1 and CDR2: LNHNV, YYDKDF (reference sequence). Trimming cost V 9 bases and J 4 bases, with 13 bases left between them. There are 13 residues in the CDR3. Written as DNA, the CDR3 is TGTGCCACTGGGGAGGACCTATACAATGAGCAGTTCTTC. This codes for CATGEDLYNEQFF.

The rearrangement uses TRBV12-3 or TRBV12-4 and TRBJ1-2; tentatively, D is TRBD1 (6 bases). CDR3 length equals 13 residues. V was pared by 5 bases and J by 13 bases, with 20 bases between. This chain's CDR3 is CASSRRDNPGRTF. In nucleotides, the CDR3 is TGTGCCAGCAGTCGCCGGGACAACCCAGGACGCACCTTC.

The gene calls are TRBV24-1 and TRBJ2-7; D remains ambiguous. V gave up 3 bases and J gave up 4 bases, with 6 bases separating them. CDR3 length: 12 residues. Looked up from germline, CDR1 is KGHDR and CDR2 is SFDVKD. CDR3 DNA sequence: TGTGCCACCAGTGATGGCGGTTACGAGCAGTACTTC. Protein: CATSDGGYEQYF.

V gene TRBV21-1 combines with J gene TRBJ2-1; TRBD2 was called by the table and not checked on the DNA. TRBV21-1 counts as a pseudogene. The CDR3 totals 19 residues. CDR3 sequence reads: CASSNGDRSSGGAYNEQFF. In DNA form, the CDR3 reads TGTGCCAGCAGCAACGGGGACAGGAGTAGCGGGGGGGCCTACAATGAGCAGTTCTTC.

V and J are TRBV27 and TRBJ2-7, with a weak D call TRBD1 (5 bases). Germline loops: CDR1 MNHEY, CDR2 SMNVEV (reference sequence). The CDR3 totals 10 residues. CDR3: CIDSTYEQYF. DNA for the CDR3: TGTATCGACAGCACCTACGAGCAGTACTTC.

This chain connects TRBV2 to TRBJ2-2, with TRBD2 identical over 15 bases. Germline-derived CDR1 and CDR2 are SNHLY and FYNNEI. The J segment lost 5 bases and the V segment lost 9 bases, leaving 4 bases of the junction unmatched. The CDR3 has 15 residues. The CDR3 coding sequence is TGTGCCAGAGGAGGACTAGCGGGGGGGACCGGGGAGCTGTTTTTT. It specifies CARGGLAGGTGELFF.

The chain couples TRBV28 to TRBJ1-2; TRBD1 is a possible D gene (6 bases). This CDR3 spans 16 amino acids. Looked up from germline, CDR1 is MDHEN and CDR2 is SYDVKM. V was clipped by 5 bases and J by 2 bases, with 18 bases between them. In nucleotides, the CDR3 is TGTGCCAGCAGTAGCCCGACAGGTCCCTTGAACTATGGCTACACCTTC. It yields the protein CASSSPTGPLNYGYTF.

The rearrangement uses TRBV4-3 and TRBJ1-4; weak D call: TRBD1 (5 bases). Germline V gene sequence: CDR1 LGHNA, CDR2 YSLEER. This CDR3 is built from 16 residues. The V gene lost 0 bases and the J gene lost 8 bases, with 16 bases spanning the gap. CDR3 in DNA: TGCGCCAGCAGCCAAGATTCCCCAGGGCCGAAGGAAAAACTGTTTTTT. Encoded protein: CASSQDSPGPKEKLFF.

Of note for this clone: A junction end diverges from the germline sequence, so it may reflect a read error. The chain recombines TRBV5-1 with TRBJ1-1; D not resolved. The CDR3 spans 16 residues. Germline V CDR1 and CDR2: SGHRS, YFSETQ. This chain's CDR3 is CASSSLREGKNTEAFF. The CDR3, as DNA: TGTGCCAGCAGCTCTCTTAGGGAGGGAAAGAACACTGAAGCTTTCTTT.

The rearrangement joins TRBV2 to TRBJ2-1; TRBD1 might be the D (6 bases). The CDR3 length is 15 residues. The germline gives CDR1 SNHLY, CDR2 FYNNEI. Trimming pared 1 base from V and 6 bases from J, leaving 13 bases between. CDR3 sequence reads: CASSEEGRGSNEQFF. DNA for the CDR3: TGTGCCAGCAGTGAAGAGGGCAGGGGATCCAATGAGCAGTTCTTC. The variable domain in full, with the rest retrieved from reference TRBV2 and TRBJ2-1, is EPEVTQTPSHQVTQMGQEVILRCVPISNHLYFYWYRQILGQKVEFLVSFYNNEISEKSEIFDDQFSVERPDGSNFTLKIRSTKLEDSAMYFCASSEEGRGSNEQFFGPGTRLTVL.

The rearrangement uses TRBV10-3 and TRBJ1-6; 9 bases fit TRBD1. The CDR3 has 13 residues. Germline V gene lookup returns CDR1 ENHRY and CDR2 SYGVKD. Losses at the gene ends were 6 bases for V and 10 bases for J; bases not matched to a gene: 4. DNA of the CDR3: TGTGCCATCAGCCCGGGACAGGGATCACCCCTCCACTTT. Amino acid sequence: CAISPGQGSPLHF.

The chain recombines TRBV7-2 with TRBJ2-2; 7 nucleotides line up with TRBD2. The CDR3 covers 16 residues. Per germline, CDR1 SGHTA and CDR2 FQGNSA. J was trimmed by 6 bases and V by 1 base; bases with no gene match: 8. The CDR3 bases are TGTGCCAGCAGCTTAGTTAGGGCGGCGGGGGCCGGGGAGCTGTTTTTT. Translated: CASSLVRAAGAGELFF.

The CDR3 DNA reads as TGTGCCAGCAGCTTAGTTGGCGGAAGCACAGATACGCAGTATTTT. It is translated as CASSLVGGSTDTQYF. The rearrangement uses TRBV7-9 and TRBJ2-3; D is unresolved. There are 15 residues in the CDR3. The V and J ends lost 1 base and 0 bases respectively, with 8 bases between them. From germline, CDR1 is SEHNR and CDR2 FQNEAQ (reference sequence).

The CDR3 DNA reads TGTGCCAGCAGTTTATTCGGGACAGGGGGAGACGAGCAGTACTTC. It codes for CASSLFGTGGDEQYF. The V gene is TRBV28, the J gene TRBJ2-7; 11 bases are a match to TRBD1. Germline-derived CDR1 and CDR2 are MDHEN and SYDVKM. V trimming: 1 base; J trimming: 5 bases; junction bases outside the gene matches: 4. The CDR3 extends over 15 amino acids.

The chain carries TRBV29-1 and TRBJ2-3; possible D gene TRBD1, 5 bases. The germline V gene has CDR1 SQVTM and CDR2 ANQGSEA. The CDR3 has 16 residues. V was pared by 6 bases and J by 0 bases, with 19 bases between. CDR3 protein: CSVHSRQPTSTDTQYF. The CDR3 DNA sequence: TGCAGCGTCCATAGCCGACAGCCCACTAGCACAGATACGCAGTATTTT.

This clone was seen only once. This chain connects TRBV7-9 to TRBJ1-1; D unclear. The V gene lost 4 bases and the J gene lost 5 bases, with 14 bases spanning the gap. Germline V gene lookup returns CDR1 SEHNR and CDR2 FQNEAQ (reference sequence). The CDR3 is 14 amino acids. CDR3 in amino acids: CASSWEGEATEAFF. CDR3 DNA sequence: TGTGCCAGCAGCTGGGAGGGAGAGGCGACTGAAGCTTTCTTT.

V gene TRBV9 combines with J gene TRBJ2-3; TRBD2 aligns across 8 bases. The V gene end was trimmed by 7 bases and the J gene end by 4 bases; junction bases not matched to a gene: 5. Germline loops: CDR1 SGDLS, CDR2 YYNGEE. This CDR3 contains 13 residues. The CDR3 DNA reads TGTGCCAGCTCCCGGGGGGGGGCAGATACGCAGTATTTT. It translates to CASSRGGADTQYF.

The rearrangement joins TRBV28 to TRBJ2-7; D gene uncertain. Germline V gene lookup returns CDR1 MDHEN and CDR2 SYDVKM. This CDR3 contains 12 residues. Trimming took off 1 base at V and 2 bases at J, with 3 bases between the two ends. CDR3: CASSLFAYEQYF. In DNA, the CDR3 is TGTGCCAGCAGTTTATTCGCCTACGAGCAGTACTTC. The variable domain in full, with the rest retrieved from reference TRBV28 and TRBJ2-7, is DVKVTQSSRYLVKRTGEKVFLECVQDMDHENMFWYRQDPGLGLRLIYFSYDVKMKEKGDIPEGYSVSREKKERFSLILESASTNQTSMYLCASSLFAYEQYFGPGTRLTVT.

The CDR3 sequence is CASSVGGRATDTQYF. DNA for the CDR3: TGTGCCAGCAGCGTAGGGGGGAGGGCCACAGATACGCAGTATTTT. V is TRBV9 and J is TRBJ2-3; TRBD2 aligns across 7 bases. The germline gives CDR1 SGDLS, CDR2 YYNGEE. The CDR3 consists of 15 residues. The V gene end was trimmed by 0 bases and the J gene end by 2 bases; junction bases not matched to a gene: 3.

This clone was seen once. The chain combines TRBV28 with TRBJ1-5; TRBD1 might be the D (6 bases). Trimming shortened V by 5 bases and J by 1 base, and 15 bases separated the two germline ends. The length of the CDR3 is 16 residues. Per germline, CDR1 MDHEN and CDR2 SYDVKM. This CDR3 is CASSPQQGWSNQPQHF. The CDR3 coding sequence is TGTGCCAGCAGTCCCCAACAGGGCTGGAGCAATCAGCCCCAGCATTTT.

The chain carries TRBV6-5 and TRBJ2-7, with a tentative D call TRBD1 (6 bases). Germline-derived CDR1 and CDR2 are MNHEY and SVGAGI. CDR3 length equals 13 residues. The V end was cut by 0 bases, the J end by 6 bases, with 9 bases between. The CDR3 nucleotides are TGTGCCAGCAGTTACTCTTCAGGGGCCGAGCAGTACGTC. Its translation is CASSYSSGAEQYV.

The genes are TRBV4-3 and TRBJ1-4; 8 bases map to TRBD1. CDR1 is LGHNA and CDR2 is YSLEER in the germline V gene. The CDR3 covers 15 residues. After removal of 1 base from V and 2 bases from J, the junction contained 0 bases not matched to a gene. In DNA form, the CDR3 reads TGCGCCAGCAGCCAAGGGGACAGGACTAATGAAAAACTGTTTTTT. Its protein is CASSQGDRTNEKLFF.

The V call is TRBV11-2, the J call TRBJ1-5; 10 bases align to TRBD1. Germline values: CDR1 SGHAT, CDR2 FQNNGV. The CDR3 extends over 13 amino acids. V was pared by 5 bases and J by 7 bases, with 2 bases of the junction left unmatched. CDR3 DNA: TGTGCCAGCAGCCCGGACAGGGGGCAGCCCCAGCATTTT. It specifies CASSPDRGQPQHF.

The V gene is TRBV7-8, the J gene TRBJ1-2; D remains unclear. There are 15 residues in the CDR3. The V end was cut by 1 base, the J end by 1 base, with 10 bases between. Germline CDR1 SGHVS, CDR2 FQNEAQ. This CDR3 is CASSLEAGNNYGYTF. In nucleotides, the CDR3 is TGTGCCAGCAGCTTAGAAGCGGGGAATAACTATGGCTACACCTTC.

The J gene is TRBJ1-6, the V gene TRBV4-3; 7 bases are shared with TRBD1. This CDR3 contains 17 residues. The J segment lost 2 bases and the V segment lost 0 bases, leaving 4 bases of the junction unmatched. Germline V gene lookup returns CDR1 LGHNA and CDR2 YSLEER. The CDR3 here is CASSQDQGGPYNSPLHF. The CDR3 nucleotides read TGCGCCAGCAGCCAAGATCAAGGGGGCCCCTATAATTCACCCCTCCACTTT.